These 4 T cell receptor beta chains were sequenced from one sample in a study of blood T cell repertoires in COVID-19. Method: immunoSEQ multiplex PCR; TCRdb's copy keeps in-frame clones and lacks some. The sample contains more than 120,000 clones, approximately 87% of which appear only once. The sample consisted of peripheral blood. The receptors were sampled from a man aged 50 to 59 who had recovered from COVID-19.

This rearrangement joins TRBV10-1 to TRBJ2-3; 8 bases line up with TRBD1. Germline loops: CDR1 WNHNN, CDR2 SYGVQD (reference sequence). V gave up 4 bases and J gave up 1 base; unmatched junction bases: 4. The CDR3 covers 15 residues. DNA for the CDR3: TGCGCCAGCAGTGCCAGGGGGCCGGGCACAGATACGCAGTATTTT. It yields the protein CASSARGPGTDTQYF.

The chain joins TRBV28 to TRBJ1-5, with D perhaps TRBD1 (6 bases). The CDR3 contains 16 residues. The V gene's germline CDR1 is MDHEN and CDR2 SYDVKM. V was trimmed by 4 bases and J by 2 bases, leaving 15 bases between them. CDR3 residues: CASSSHTGNGNQPQHF. The CDR3 bases are TGTGCCAGCAGTTCCCACACAGGGAATGGCAATCAGCCCCAGCATTTT.

This clone was counted many times. V gene TRBV7-2 combines with J gene TRBJ2-7; the match to TRBD2 covers 15 bases. V was clipped by 4 bases and J by 2 bases; unmatched bases: 0. The CDR3 has 15 residues. Germline CDR1 SGHTA, CDR2 FQGNSA. CDR3 amino acids: CASSWTSGGAYEQYF. CDR3 bases: TGTGCCAGCAGCTGGACTAGCGGGGGGGCCTACGAGCAGTACTTC.

The chain recombines TRBV6-5 with TRBJ1-1, with D possibly being TRBD1 (5 bases). This CDR3 has 13 residues. CDR1 and CDR2 from the germline V gene are MNHEY and SVGAGI. Trimming shortened V by 7 bases and J by 7 bases, and 16 bases separated the two germline ends. Written as DNA, the CDR3 is TGTGCCAGCAAGCCATGGTCGACAGATGAAGCTTTCTTT. This translates into CASKPWSTDEAFF.